This TCR beta chain derives from a study of glioma-infiltrating T cells after dendritic cell vaccination. Study context: Treatment, given 2003 to 2012, was autologous tumor lysate-pulsed dendritic cell vaccination.

No glioblastoma patient carried an isocitrate dehydrogenase mutation. A remark on this clone: The antigen is undetermined.

Findings of the study overall: The cohort had few patients with full blood and tumor sets.

Looked up from germline, CDR1 is MGHDK and CDR2 is SYGVNS. Trimming took 6 bases from V and 3 from J; bases not matched to a gene: 8. CDR3 size: 16 residues. The repertoire was sequenced with immunoSEQ multiplex PCR; TCRdb's copy has only in-frame clones and lacks some. The data show fewer than 85,000 clones, 80% to 85% seen once. The chain combines TRBV25-1 with TRBJ2-2; 9 nucleotides agree with TRBD1. The origin of this receptor is a human donor with glioblastoma. The sequencing here drew on blood, taken before dendritic cell vaccination. The CDR3 coding sequence is TGTGCCAGCAGGGCTTGGGGGGACAGGGACACCGGGGAGCTGTTTTTT. This sequence encodes CASRAWGDRDTGELFF.